These 23 T cell receptor beta chains were sequenced from one sample in a study of long-term antiretroviral therapy in people with HIV. Investigators performed immunoSEQ version v3.0 at survey level. Data came from immunoSEQ multiplex PCR; TCRdb stores just in-frame clones and leaves some out. The sample includes fewer than 30,000 clones, roughly 79% of them seen just once. Source: unsorted PBMCs, taken 2.1 years after starting antiretroviral therapy. The source of these receptors is a man under 40 with HIV.

This chain links TRBV4-1 with TRBJ1-2; unclear D gene. Germline V gene lookup returns CDR1 MGHRA and CDR2 YSYEKL. The CDR3 contains 11 residues. The V and J ends lost 10 bases and 5 bases respectively, with 11 bases between them. CDR3 sequence (DNA): TGCGCCACCGGAGAGGGATATGGCTACACCTTC. It yields the protein CATGEGYGYTF.

The chain couples TRBV27 to TRBJ2-7; the match to TRBD1 covers 7 bases. Losses at the gene ends were 5 bases for V and 5 bases for J; bases not matched to a gene: 9. The CDR3 loop spans 14 amino acids. Per the germline V gene, CDR1 is MNHEY and CDR2 is SMNVEV (reference sequence). Here the CDR3 reads CASSQYTTGDEQYF. CDR3 nucleotide sequence: TGTGCCAGCAGTCAATATACCACAGGGGACGAGCAGTACTTC.

The V gene is TRBV28, the J gene TRBJ2-7, with 8 bases that match TRBD2. Germline V gene data show CDR1 as MDHEN and CDR2 as SYDVKM. The CDR3 has 15 amino acids. Germline trimming cut 10 bases from V and 5 bases from J; bases unmatched to any gene: 16. CDR3 sequence reads: CATLGAGGGVHEQYF. The CDR3 coding sequence is TGTGCCACCCTCGGAGCCGGGGGGGGAGTACACGAGCAGTACTTC.

CDR3 sequence: CASNLAGDYTDTQYF. For the CDR3, the DNA is TGTGCCAGCAACCTAGCAGGGGACTACACAGATACGCAGTATTTT. The chain couples TRBV7-8 to TRBJ2-3; tentative D call: TRBD2 (7 bases). The CDR3 has 15 amino acids. The germline gives CDR1 SGHVS, CDR2 FQNEAQ. V lost 7 bases to trimming and J lost 2 bases, with 16 bases between them.

The rearrangement joins TRBV5-4 to TRBJ1-1, with 7 bases identical to TRBD1. Trimming cost V 2 bases and J 1 base; bases outside gene matches: 5. The CDR3 spans 15 residues. Germline V gene lookup returns CDR1 SGHNT and CDR2 YYREEE (reference sequence). The CDR3 reads CASSFLDRRNTEAFF. The CDR3 DNA reads TGTGCCAGCAGCTTCCTGGACAGGCGGAACACTGAAGCTTTCTTT.

The V gene is TRBV27, the J gene TRBJ2-1; 11 bases align to TRBD2. Germline assignment: CDR1 MNHEY and CDR2 SMNVEV (reference sequence). Germline trimming cut 3 bases from V and 8 bases from J; bases unmatched to any gene: 15. This CDR3 contains 18 residues. The CDR3 spells CASSFKGVAGGPIDEQFF. CDR3 nucleotide sequence: TGTGCCAGCAGTTTTAAGGGGGTAGCGGGAGGGCCTATCGATGAGCAGTTCTTC.

The chain couples TRBV18 to TRBJ1-3; TRBD1 aligns across 8 bases. Looked up from germline, CDR1 is KGHSH and CDR2 is LQKENI. J lost 3 bases, V lost 1 base, and 5 bases had no gene match. This CDR3 comprises 16 residues. DNA of the CDR3: TGTGCCAGCTCACCACGGAAGGGACAGGATGGAAACACCATATATTTT. It encodes CASSPRKGQDGNTIYF.

The chain links TRBV10-1 to TRBJ2-7; weak D call: TRBD2 (6 bases). CDR3 length: 13 residues. The germline V and J ends were trimmed by 5 bases and 6 bases, with 14 bases remaining between them. CDR1 WNHNN and CDR2 SYGVQD come from the germline V gene (reference sequence). CDR3 in amino acids: CASSTVGGSEQYF. CDR3 DNA: TGCGCCAGCAGTACGGTCGGGGGATCCGAGCAGTACTTC.

The sample holds a few counts of this clone. The chain uses TRBV5-1 and TRBJ1-2; D gene unclear. Per germline, CDR1 SGHRS and CDR2 YFSETQ. The ends were cut back, 1 base at V and 7 bases at J, with 11 bases in the middle. CDR3 length: 13 residues. CDR3 sequence (DNA): TGCGCCAGCAGCTTGACAGTTTCGGGTGGCTACACCTTC. Protein product: CASSLTVSGGYTF.

The CDR3 DNA is TGTGCCAGCAAAGGGACAGGGCCATTAACGAATTCACCCCTCCACTTT. It translates to CASKGTGPLTNSPLHF. J is TRBJ1-6 and V is TRBV2; the match to TRBD1 covers 9 bases. This CDR3 is 16 amino acids long. CDR1 SNHLY and CDR2 FYNNEI come from the germline V gene. The V and J ends lost 7 bases and 7 bases, in that order; junction bases with no gene match: 11.

The chain joins TRBV11-2 to TRBJ2-2, with 9 bases lining up with TRBD2. The V and J ends lost 8 bases and 3 bases, in that order; junction bases with no gene match: 10. Germline CDR1 and CDR2: SGHAT and FQNNGV. CDR3 length: 16 amino acids. The CDR3 nucleotides are TGTGCCAGCGGATCGGTAGCGGGGGTACACACCGGGGAGCTGTTTTTT. Translated, it gives CASGSVAGVHTGELFF.

This chain links TRBV28 with TRBJ2-7; D ambiguous. CDR1 and CDR2 from the germline V gene are MDHEN and SYDVKM. Trimming pared 3 bases from V and 3 bases from J, leaving 12 bases between. The CDR3 has 14 amino acids. CDR3 region: CASSLVVTDYEQYF. In nucleotides, the CDR3 is TGTGCCAGCAGTTTGGTGGTTACCGACTACGAGCAGTACTTC. The whole variable domain, remainder taken from reference TRBV28 and TRBJ2-7, is DVKVTQSSRYLVKRTGEKVFLECVQDMDHENMFWYRQDPGLGLRLIYFSYDVKMKEKGDIPEGYSVSREKKERFSLILESASTNQTSMYLCASSLVVTDYEQYFGPGTRLTVT.

V is TRBV7-2 and J is TRBJ2-7, with 7 bases that match TRBD2. J lost 2 bases, V lost 3 bases, and 13 bases had no gene match. CDR1 SGHTA and CDR2 FQGNSA come from the germline V gene. The CDR3 has 17 residues. The CDR3, as DNA: TGTGCCAGCAGCTTGAATGGGGTCCGGGACTACCCCTACGAGCAGTACTTC. Its translation: CASSLNGVRDYPYEQYF. The variable domain in full, completed from reference TRBV7-2 and TRBJ2-7, reads GAGVSQSPSNKVTEKGKDVELRCDPISGHTALYWYRQSLGQGLEFLIYFQGNSAPDKSGLPSDRFSAERTGGSVSTLTIQRTQQEDSAVYLCASSLNGVRDYPYEQYFGPGTRLTVT.

This chain joins TRBV11-2 and TRBJ2-5; D may be TRBD1 (6 bases). V was shortened by 5 bases and J by 0 bases, with 16 bases between the two germline ends. Germline V gene data show CDR1 as SGHAT and CDR2 as FQNNGV. There are 16 residues in the CDR3. The DNA of the CDR3 is TGTGCCAGCAGCCCCCGGGACACCCGGTACCAAGAGACCCAGTACTTC. Its protein is CASSPRDTRYQETQYF.

The chain carries TRBV9 and TRBJ2-1; no clear D gene. V lost 6 bases to trimming and J lost 0 bases, with 16 bases between them. The CDR3 totals 16 residues. Germline values: CDR1 SGDLS, CDR2 YYNGEE. CDR3 nucleotides: TGTGCCAGCAACAAATTGAGCGAGCCCTCCTACAATGAGCAGTTCTTC. This encodes CASNKLSEPSYNEQFF.

The rearrangement uses TRBV6-1 and TRBJ1-5; D not certain. Germline assignment: CDR1 MNHNS and CDR2 SASEGT. V was clipped by 1 base and J by 1 base, with 11 bases between them. This CDR3 is built from 16 residues. The DNA of the CDR3 is TGTGCCAGCAGTGAAGGGGTCTTCGGAAGCAATCAGCCCCAGCATTTT. It yields the protein CASSEGVFGSNQPQHF.

V and J are TRBV29-1 and TRBJ1-2; D might be TRBD1 (6 bases). Germline V gives CDR1 SQVTM, CDR2 ANQGSEA. V gave up 4 bases and J gave up 5 bases, with 14 bases separating them. The CDR3 covers 13 residues. The CDR3 reads CSVGTATTYGYTF. In DNA, the CDR3 is TGCAGCGTTGGGACAGCCACCACGTATGGCTACACCTTC.

This clone was recorded once. The V and J genes are TRBV6-5 and TRBJ2-1; 8 bases agree with TRBD1. The CDR3 extends over 15 amino acids. Germline V gene sequence: CDR1 MNHEY, CDR2 SVGAGI. V gave up 4 bases and J gave up 6 bases; unmatched junction bases: 8. The CDR3 DNA reads TGTGCCAGCAGTTTCCGACAGGGGATTTTCAATGAGCAGTTCTTC. It translates to CASSFRQGIFNEQFF.

This chain uses TRBV5-4 with TRBJ2-4; possibly TRBD2 for D (6 bases). Trimming removed 0 bases at V and 6 bases at J, with 16 bases between. The CDR3 is made up of 16 amino acids. Germline V gene lookup returns CDR1 SGHNT and CDR2 YYREEE (reference sequence). Here the CDR3 DNA reads TGTGCCAGCAGCTTGGCTTCGGGGGTGGGCCGAAACATTCAGTACTTC. Translation gives CASSLASGVGRNIQYF. Complete variable domain (other parts from reference TRBV5-4 and TRBJ2-4): ETGVTQSPTHLIKTRGQQVTLRCSSQSGHNTVSWYQQALGQGPQFIFQYYREEENGRGNFPPRFSGLQFPNYSSELNVNALELDDSALYLCASSLASGVGRNIQYFGAGTRLSVL.

CDR3 sequence: CASSHQGTSGTSYNEQFF. The CDR3 nucleotides are TGTGCCAGCAGCCATCAAGGGACTAGCGGGACCTCCTACAATGAGCAGTTCTTC. This chain uses TRBV14 with TRBJ2-1; 13 nucleotides match TRBD2. Trimming at V came to 3 bases and at J to 0 bases, leaving 5 bases not matched to a gene. The CDR3 contains 18 residues. Germline V gene sequence: CDR1 SGHDN, CDR2 FVKESK.

The gene calls are TRBV7-2 and TRBJ1-6, with D perhaps TRBD1 (5 bases). Trimming took off 0 bases at V and 13 bases at J, with 10 bases between the two ends. This CDR3 is built from 13 residues. CDR1 and CDR2 (germline): SGHTA, FQGNSA. In DNA form, the CDR3 reads TGTGCCAGCAGCTTAGCGCAGGGTTCGCCCCTCCACTTT. Its translation is CASSLAQGSPLHF.

J is TRBJ2-7 and V is TRBV6-1, with TRBD1 as a possible D gene (6 bases). Trimming stripped 3 bases from V and 0 bases from J, with 12 bases between. The CDR3 has 15 amino acids. CDR1 and CDR2 (germline): MNHNS, SASEGT. The chain's CDR3 is CASSDRTAASYEQYF. The CDR3, as DNA: TGTGCCAGCAGTGACCGGACAGCCGCCTCCTACGAGCAGTACTTC.

The rearrangement uses TRBV5-4 and TRBJ1-2; D ambiguous. The CDR3 is made up of 14 amino acids. The V end lost 4 bases, the J end lost 7 bases, and 17 bases lay between the germline ends. CDR1 and CDR2 from the germline V gene are SGHNT and YYREEE (reference sequence). CDR3 nucleotides: TGTGCCAGCAGCGATGTAAGGGTACCCGCTGGCTACACCTTC. As protein: CASSDVRVPAGYTF.